Shown below are 21 T cell receptor beta chains from a single sample sequenced in a study of neurological immune-mediated disorders. Using its own MiXCR run on the 5' RACE reads, TCRdb lists one record per CDR3 protein. This sample carries some 65,000 distinct CDR3 sequences, around 5.2% of them seen once, and the ten largest clones take roughly 2.8%. The source material was PBMCs. The source is a woman in her 30s with multiple sclerosis.

This clonotype was counted at least ten times. V gene TRBV15 combines with J gene TRBJ1-2, with D possibly matching TRBD1 (6 bases). V was shortened by 2 bases and J by 2 bases, with 12 bases between the two germline ends. Per germline, CDR1 LNHNV and CDR2 YYDKDF (reference sequence). The CDR3 contains 15 residues. The CDR3 reads CATSRRGGLNYGYTF. CDR3 nucleotides: TGTGCCACCAGCAGAAGGGGGGGTTTGAACTATGGCTACACCTTC.

The sample holds many counts of this clonotype. The V gene is TRBV12-3 or TRBV12-4, the J gene TRBJ1-1, with D unresolved. V lost 5 bases, J lost 1 base, and 11 bases lay in between. The CDR3 contains 14 residues. The chain's CDR3 is CASSPRRENTEAFF. As DNA, the CDR3 is TGTGCCAGCAGTCCACGACGGGAGAACACTGAAGCTTTCTTT.

This clonotype was detected only a few times. The rearrangement joins TRBV20-1 to TRBJ1-4, with D uncertain. This CDR3 region has 13 residues. V lost 4 bases, J lost 1 base, and 7 bases lay in between. Germline V gene lookup returns CDR1 DFQATT and CDR2 SNEGSKA (reference sequence). The chain's CDR3 is CSAMAGTNEKLFF. The CDR3 region has the DNA TGCAGTGCTATGGCGGGAACTAATGAAAAACTGTTTTTT.

This clonotype was seen a few times. V gene TRBV6-1 combines with J gene TRBJ1-1, with D possibly being TRBD1 (5 bases). Trimming removed 5 bases at V and 1 base at J, with 8 bases between. The CDR3 loop spans 13 amino acids. Germline V gene lookup returns CDR1 MNHNS and CDR2 SASEGT. The CDR3 DNA sequence: TGTGCCAGCAGTCCGACAGAGAACACTGAAGCTTTCTTT. Protein product: CASSPTENTEAFF.

This clonotype has ten or more counts. J is TRBJ2-5 and V is TRBV5-6, with 8 bases that match TRBD1. The V and J ends lost 3 bases and 9 bases, in that order; junction bases with no gene match: 1. This CDR3 is 11 amino acids long. Germline assignment: CDR1 SGHDT and CDR2 YYEEEE. The CDR3 reads CASSWTGPQYF. In nucleotides, the CDR3 is TGTGCCAGCAGCTGGACAGGGCCCCAGTACTTC.

The table lists this clonotype with many counts. CDR3 nucleotides: TGCGCCAGCAGCCAAGTCCGGGGACAGAGCTACAATGAGCAGTTCTTC. Protein sequence: CASSQVRGQSYNEQFF. This chain joins TRBV4-1 and TRBJ2-1, with TRBD1 matching over 7 bases. The CDR3 contains 16 residues. Looked up from germline, CDR1 is MGHRA and CDR2 is YSYEKL. Trimming cost V 1 base and J 3 bases; bases outside gene matches: 6.

This clonotype was seen repeatedly, ten times or more. This chain connects TRBV29-1 to TRBJ2-7, with 7 nucleotides matching TRBD1. CDR1 SQVTM and CDR2 ANQGSEA come from the germline V gene. This CDR3 contains 11 residues. The junction had 3 bases not matched to a gene; V was cut back by 7 bases and J by 3 bases. In nucleotides, the CDR3 is TGCAGCGGACGGGACAGCTACGAGCAGTACTTC. Translating gives CSGRDSYEQYF.

With regard to this clonotype: At one boundary the junction diverges from the germline segment, which might be a read error. The V call is TRBV20-1, the J call TRBJ1-6; no definite D call. The CDR3 covers 14 residues. Germline CDR1 and CDR2: DFQATT and SNEGSKA (reference sequence). The CDR3 coding sequence is TGCAGTGCTAGACCGGGTAGGGAGAATTCACCCCTCAACTTT. Its translation: CSARPGRENSPLNF.

This clonotype was counted many times. The V call is TRBV6-5, the J call TRBJ2-2; TRBD1 matches at 7 bases. This CDR3 has 18 amino acids. Germline V gene lookup returns CDR1 MNHEY and CDR2 SVGAGI. V dropped 6 bases and J dropped 0; count of bases not matched to a gene: 13. The CDR3 DNA reads TGTGCCAGCAGAAGGGGGCGCCCTGTGGGGGCGAACACCGGGGAGCTGTTTTTT. Residues: CASRRGRPVGANTGELFF.

This clonotype showed up just a few times. A read error may produce the germline difference seen at one junction end. The V call is TRBV3-1, the J call TRBJ2-6, with D tentatively TRBD1 (5 bases). The CDR3 covers 15 residues. Germline CDR1 reads LGHDT; CDR2 reads YNNKEL (reference sequence). The CDR3 DNA reads as TGTGCCAGCAGCCAAGGGGCAGCTGGGGCCAAAGTCCTGACTTTC. Amino acid sequence: CASSQGAAGAKVLTF.

This clonotype appeared a few times. V usage is TRBV20-1 and J usage is TRBJ1-2; D might be TRBD1 (5 bases). The CDR3 sequence is 12 residues long. The V end lost 0 bases, the J end lost 8 bases, and 10 bases lay between the germline ends. Germline lookup yields CDR1 DFQATT and CDR2 SNEGSKA (reference sequence). The DNA for the CDR3 is TGCAGTGCTAGAGAGGTGGACATCGGCTACACCTTC. Its translation is CSAREVDIGYTF.

With respect to this clonotype: This likely comes from a read error, as the CDR3 has no conserved phenylalanine or tryptophan at its end. The DNA is omitted, as the CDR3 cannot be located on it reliably, and the CDR3 follows TCRdb's listing. J is TRBJ1-5 and V is TRBV7-9. From germline, CDR1 is SEHNR and CDR2 FQNEAQ (reference sequence). The CDR3 contains 13 residues when both ends are counted. The CDR3: CASQTDSNQPQNI.

This clonotype was recorded at least ten times. In nucleotides, the CDR3 is TGCGCCAGCAGTATTGAGAACTATGGCTACACCTTC. It codes for CASSIENYGYTF. This sequence joins TRBV5-1 and TRBJ1-2; no clear D. Germline values: CDR1 SGHRS, CDR2 YFSETQ. Trimming left V 5 bases short and J 2 bases short, with 7 bases between. CDR3 length: 12 amino acids.

This clonotype was seen a few times. The chain carries TRBV5-1 and TRBJ1-2, with a weak D call TRBD1 (5 bases). This CDR3 has 17 amino acids. V was pared by 1 base and J by 0 bases, with 16 bases between. Germline values: CDR1 SGHRS, CDR2 YFSETQ. The CDR3 nucleotides are TGCGCCAGCAGCTTGCATATCGGGGCAGGAGCTAACTATGGCTACACCTTC. Translating it yields CASSLHIGAGANYGYTF.

The sample holds many counts of this clonotype. V usage is TRBV29-1 and J usage is TRBJ1-1; D is perhaps TRBD1 (6 bases). The V end lost 2 bases, the J end lost 4 bases, and 20 bases lay between the germline ends. This CDR3 contains 16 residues. The germline CDR1 and CDR2 sequences are SQVTM and ANQGSEA. This CDR3 reads CSVEPQGWGVSTEAFF. In DNA, the CDR3 is TGCAGCGTTGAACCACAGGGATGGGGAGTGAGCACTGAAGCTTTCTTT.

Comments on this clonotype: An end of the junction does not agree with germline; a read error may underlie this. The chain combines TRBV5-1 with TRBJ2-2; D possibly corresponds to TRBD2 (5 bases). The CDR3 sequence is 17 residues long. Germline CDR1 is SGHRS and CDR2 is YFSETQ. For the CDR3, the DNA is TGCGCCAGCAGCTCAAAAGGCGACTACCTGAACACCGGGAAGCTGTTTTTT. Encoded protein: CASSSKGDYLNTGKLFF. The full variable domain, with the rest looked up from reference TRBV5-1 and TRBJ2-2, is KAGVTQTPRYLIKTRGQQVTLSCSPISGHRSVSWYQQTPGQGLQFLFEYFSETQRNKGNFPGRFSGRQFSNSRSEMNVSTLELGDSALYLCASSSKGDYLNTGKLFFGEGSRLTVL.

This clonotype turned up a few times. This chain uses TRBV5-5 with TRBJ1-5; D gene unclear. The V and J ends lost 4 bases and 3 bases respectively, with 11 bases between them. The germline V gene has CDR1 SGHKS and CDR2 YYEKEE (reference sequence). The CDR3 totals 14 residues. The CDR3: CASSRGYLNQPQHF. CDR3 DNA: TGTGCCAGCAGCCGGGGATACCTCAATCAGCCCCAGCATTTT. Using reference TRBV5-5 and TRBJ1-5 for the parts outside the CDR3, the full variable domain is DAGVTQSPTHLIKTRGQQVTLRCSPISGHKSVSWYQQVLGQGPQFIFQYYEKEERGRGNFPDRFSARQFPNYSSELNVNALLLGDSALYLCASSRGYLNQPQHFGDGTRLSIL.

This clonotype was found many times. V usage is TRBV12-3 or TRBV12-4 and J usage is TRBJ2-1; the match to TRBD1 covers 7 bases. After removal of 5 bases from V and 12 bases from J, the junction contained 7 bases not matched to a gene. The CDR3 totals 12 residues. CDR3 sequence (DNA): TGTGCCAGCAGTCAAGACAGGGTTGTGCAGTTCTTC. It specifies CASSQDRVVQFF.

Concerning this clonotype: The CDR3 does not end in the conserved phenylalanine or tryptophan, so this is likely a read error. The chain links TRBV27 to TRBJ2-5, with D perhaps matching TRBD2 (5 bases). Per the germline V gene, CDR1 is MNHEY and CDR2 is SMNVEV (reference sequence). The CDR3 consists of 15 residues. V lost 6 bases to trimming and J lost 2 bases, with 16 bases between them. The CDR3 region is CASRPPDLAQETQYV. CDR3 DNA sequence: TGTGCCAGCAGACCCCCGGACTTGGCTCAAGAGACCCAGTACGTC.

This clonotype has a count of ten or more. The rearrangement links TRBV4-1 to TRBJ2-7; perhaps TRBD1 as D (5 bases). Trimming stripped 0 bases from V and 7 bases from J, with 16 bases between. The CDR3 is made up of 15 amino acids. Germline values: CDR1 MGHRA, CDR2 YSYEKL. This chain's CDR3 is CASSQDQARAREQYF. The CDR3 nucleotides read TGCGCCAGCAGCCAAGATCAGGCCAGGGCGAGAGAGCAGTACTTC.

This clonotype was detected ten times or more. The V gene is TRBV20-1, the J gene TRBJ2-3; the match to TRBD2 covers 12 bases. Losses at the gene ends were 5 bases for V and 1 base for J; bases not matched to a gene: 1. Germline V gives CDR1 DFQATT, CDR2 SNEGSKA (reference sequence). The CDR3 contains 14 residues. The CDR3 nucleotides are TGCAGTGCTTCTAGCGGGGGGGGCACAGATACGCAGTATTTT. Translated, it gives CSASSGGGTDTQYF.